This paragraph covers one T cell receptor beta chain sequence. The antigen remains undetermined. These data come from a study of early stage breast cancer tumors. General observations from the study: In about 90% of the 16 patients, blood comparison separated tumor from normal breast. Commonly generated sequences made up most enriched TCRB sequences shared between patients.

The CDR3 spans 14 residues. Germline trimming cut 2 bases from V and 4 bases from J; bases unmatched to any gene: 6. The germline V gene has CDR1 SGDLS and CDR2 YYNGEE. Each sample had two DNA replicates, roughly 0.5 ug blood or about 1.4 ug tissue. Clones were read by immunoSEQ multiplex PCR, and TCRdb kept only the in-frame ones, dropping some. In the table there are about 50,000 clones, approximately 80% of which are singletons. This sequence originates from a person aged 45-60 years with breast cancer. The rearrangement links TRBV9 to TRBJ2-7; 7 bases match TRBD2. The specimen was blood. This CDR3 is CASSVGGIGYEQYF. The CDR3 nucleotides are TGTGCCAGCAGCGTCGGGGGGATCGGTTACGAGCAGTACTTC.